This T cell receptor beta chain came from a study of Graves' ophthalmopathy and Graves' hyperthyroidism. CDR1 is SGDLS and CDR2 is YYNGEE in the germline V gene. This CDR3 has 13 residues. Trimming left V 0 bases short and J 1 base short, with 4 bases between. Enrolled hyperthyroidism patients had a new diagnosis, a duration under 2 months, and an age of 18 to 65. No donor had other autoimmune disease, uncontrolled infection, pregnancy or lactation. The authors diagnosed from clinical symptoms, serum thyroxine, TRAb, thyroid ultrasound and orbital computed tomography. PBMCs had their origin in fresh peripheral blood (roughly 11 ml). This clonotype was counted at least ten times. TCR beta CDR3 amplification used RNA transcripts. HTBI-primed RT-PCR formed the first round, and a multiplex PCR formed the second. Each CDR3 protein is one row after TCRdb ran MiXCR on the multiplex PCR reads. The sample consists of about 390,000 distinct CDR3 sequences, 15% of them appearing once.

Specimen: peripheral blood. The TCR comes from a woman in her late teens or twenties with stable Graves' hyperthyroidism. The chain is built from TRBV9 and TRBJ1-1, with D hard to call. The CDR3 nucleotides read TGTGCCAGCAGCGTAGCCGGGAACACTGAAGCTTTCTTT. This encodes CASSVAGNTEAFF.